This T cell receptor (beta chain) originates from a study of OX40 agonist ivuxolimab in advanced cancers. Study-level information: Patients received ivuxolimab, an intravenous treatment, every 2 weeks at 0.01 to 10 mg/kg. Participants, 75% to 90% male, averaged roughly 60 years of age, ranging from 23 to 79. Study-wide results and limits: Some nonresponders additionally presented with little normalized T-cell clonal expansion.

The germline V gene encodes CDR1 LNHDA and CDR2 SQIVND (reference sequence). The CDR3 has 15 amino acids. The V segment lost 4 bases and the J segment 7 bases; nucleotides outside the gene matches: 7. In this sample, this clone turned up once. Its specificity is not known. Here immunoSEQ multiplex PCR was the method, and the copy in TCRdb shows in-frame clones only, minus some. In the table there are around 76,000 clones, about 90% of which are singletons. The gene calls are TRBV19 and TRBJ2-2; 9 nucleotides match TRBD1. The TCR comes from an adult with an advanced solid tumor such as melanoma, head and neck, liver or kidney cancer. The specimen comprised CD4+ or CD8+ T cells sorted from blood, sampled in a trial of the OX40 agonist ivuxolimab. CDR3 DNA sequence: TGTGCCAGTAGTACCTGGACAGGGGAGATCGGGGAGCTGTTTTTT. It is translated as CASSTWTGEIGELFF.